This T cell receptor (beta chain) was sequenced during a study of blood T cell repertoires in COVID-19. V lost 5 bases, J lost 3 bases, and 8 bases stayed unmatched. This CDR3 has 15 residues. CDR1 and CDR2 (germline): SGHDN, FVKESK. TCRdb's copy holds only in-frame clones and misses some; the assay was immunoSEQ multiplex PCR. This table holds 200,000 to 250,000 clones, over 75% found once. The sequence was collected from a human donor in a cohort sampled during active COVID-19. The chain joins TRBV14 to TRBJ2-3; TRBD1 agrees at 7 bases. The sample was peripheral blood. DNA of the CDR3: TGTGCCAGCAGCAAGCGACAGGGTGCGACAGATACGCAGTATTTT. As protein: CASSKRQGATDTQYF.